This TCR beta chain was found in a study of CD8+CD57+ T cells in acquired aplastic anemia. Study-wide context: Sorted CD4+ and CD8+ cells yielded DNA averaging approximately 3.4 ug.

Selection for sequencing was limited to patients who had shown CD8+CD57+ cell expansion by flow cytometry. Every one of the patients had aplastic anemia (severe, acquired). The study sampled blood from patients who had received no therapy. For CDR3 and TCR beta VDJ profiling, genomic DNA was the template used. MiXCR, run by TCRdb on the reads, gives a single entry per CDR3 protein. The repertoire holds a few hundred thousand distinct CDR3 sequences, with 25% to 40% as singletons. About this clonotype: Antigen unknown.

The length of the CDR3 is 12 residues. V shed 2 bases, J shed 11 bases, and the junction held 2 bases outside the gene matches. Findings and limits, study-wide: Found in both controls and patients were around 30 CD8+ CDR3 sequences.

The receptor's source is a human donor with aplastic anemia. The sample taken for sequencing was sorted CD4+, CD8+, or CD8+CD57+ T cells (not recorded which) from PBMCs. V gene TRBV12-3 or TRBV12-4 combines with J gene TRBJ2-7, with TRBD2 matching 11 bases. This chain's CDR3 is CASSLRLAGKYF. The CDR3, as DNA: TGTGCCAGCAGTTTAAGACTAGCGGGAAAGTACTTC.